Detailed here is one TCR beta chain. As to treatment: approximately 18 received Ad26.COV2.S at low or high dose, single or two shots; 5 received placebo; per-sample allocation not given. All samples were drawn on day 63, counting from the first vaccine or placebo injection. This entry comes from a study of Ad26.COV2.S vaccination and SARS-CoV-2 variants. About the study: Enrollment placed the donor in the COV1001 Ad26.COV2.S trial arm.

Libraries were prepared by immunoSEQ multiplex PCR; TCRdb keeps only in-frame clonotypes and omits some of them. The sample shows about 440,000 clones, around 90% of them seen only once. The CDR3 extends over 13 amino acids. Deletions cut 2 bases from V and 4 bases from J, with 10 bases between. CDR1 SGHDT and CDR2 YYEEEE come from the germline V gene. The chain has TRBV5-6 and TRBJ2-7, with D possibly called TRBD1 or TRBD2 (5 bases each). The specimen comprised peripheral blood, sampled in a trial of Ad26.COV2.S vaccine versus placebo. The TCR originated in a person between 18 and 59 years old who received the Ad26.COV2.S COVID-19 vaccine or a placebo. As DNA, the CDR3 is TGTGCCAGCAGCTTCACCGGGGCTTACGAGCAGTACTTC. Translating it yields CASSFTGAYEQYF.